This entry describes one T cell receptor (beta chain). The table lists this clone with a count of one. Its antigen is not yet known. Per-base quality was not reported, and no clone a single base away is much larger than it. Reading from cysteine to phenylalanine, the CDR3 counts 14 amino acids. The kept DNA is CDR3 alone, 42 bases in frame from the first base. The V and J ends are trimmed by 2 bases and 8 bases, leaving 15 bases between them. Looking up the germline V gene yields CDR1 MDHEN and CDR2 SYDVKM. Samples from volunteer blood donors who had recovered from COVID-19 were contributed by a second Seattle source. Each collaborating institution followed its own protocols to collect whole blood in K2EDTA tubes. For TCRbeta analysis, collaborator samples were shipped as frozen whole blood, as isolated PBMCs, or as DNA extracted from either sample type. The data originate from a study of blood T cell repertoires in COVID-19 (dated by TCRdb to 2020 to 2022). In terms of the full investigation: Samples from collaborators originated in the United States, Italy and Spain and spanned both the acute and convalescent phases of COVID-19. The material from the prospective study consisted of cDNA or gDNA derived from T cells, B-cell-depleted T cells, or PBMCs. The dataset comprised deeply sampled blood TCRbeta repertoires from subjects exposed to, actively infected with, or recovered from COVID-19. The repertoires were made available in a free public database intended to serve as a resource for research on the immune response to SARS-CoV-2. The samples were drawn from two sources: the first 160 participants of the ongoing ImmuneRACE study, and 1,000 to 1,500 subjects contributed by 6 global collaborators. A de-identified subject ID, COVID-19 status, age in years and sex were almost always included in the sample metadata. Where available, HLA class I and class II types were obtained from metadata supplied by the sample provider rather than from assay-based typing.

The immunoSEQ Assay, a bias-controlled multiplex PCR, was used to amplify TCRbeta CDR3 regions from genomic DNA. The paper's data handling went like this. The number of nucleated cells in each sample was estimated from the amplification of reference gene primers within the assay. To quantify the absolute abundance of each unique TCRbeta CDR3 rearrangement, sequence reads were collapsed and filtered. For each sample, productive Simpson clonality was calculated by taking the square root of Simpson's diversity index across productive rearrangements. TCRdb mirrors the immuneACCESS table, restricted to in-frame sequences. Some clones are absent from its copies; in checked studies, under half trace to an unresolved V gene, and the reason for the others is unknown. V, J and clone size are taken as reported in that table, and D and trimming were inferred from the DNA itself. This sample holds fewer than 450,000 clones; around nine tenths were observed only once. In total, the top ten clones hold approximately 3.5% of the sample.

What the work shows at the level of the full study, not this receptor alone: The quantity of clinical and demographic metadata differed by source and by participant and was supplied without curation.

Sequencing was done on a sample of peripheral blood. The receptor was derived from a woman aged 18-29 years who had recovered from COVID-19. Rearrangement joined TRBV28 to TRBJ1-2; D gene: possibly TRBD1, on 5 matching bases. The nucleotide sequence is TGTGCCAGCAGTTTAACCCCGGCCGCAGGGGGCTACACCTTC. It codes for CASSLTPAAGGYTF.